Sequencing of this TCR beta chain was carried out in a study of CD8+CD57+ T cells in acquired aplastic anemia. Study overall: Across the sorted CD4+ and CD8+ cells, DNA amounts averaged 3.2 ug. Whole-study results and caveats: About 29 sequences, all CD8+ CDR3, were shared between patients and controls.

CDR3 and TCR beta VDJ profiling relied on genomic DNA as the template. TCRdb re-analysed the reads in MiXCR, keeping a single row per CDR3 protein. The table includes some 210,000 distinct CDR3 sequences, 61% detected once. On this clonotype: Its antigen remains unidentified.

The CDR3 sequence is 12 residues long. V lost 12 bases and J 6 bases, leaving 17 bases between the germline ends. CDR1 is KGHDR, CDR2 SFDVKD, per germline. The sequence derives from a human donor in good health. The sample was sorted CD4+, CD8+, or CD8+CD57+ T cells (not recorded which) from PBMCs. The V and J genes are TRBV24-1 and TRBJ2-7; possible D gene TRBD2, 6 bases. In DNA form, the CDR3 reads TGTGCCCCATCGCGGGGTCAAGGCGAGCAGTACTTC. Protein product: CAPSRGQGEQYF.